This TCR beta chain was identified in a study of blood T cell repertoires in COVID-19. Study-wide context: COVID-19 samples collected from the United States, Italy and Spain covered acute and convalescent phases.

The study drew participants aged 18 to 89 years from 20 to 30 US areas. Researchers sorted participants into cohorts using their self-reported clinical history. Original processing methods: Scientists estimated how many nucleated cells there were by amplifying reference gene primers. The table came from immunoSEQ multiplex PCR; TCRdb's copy has only in-frame clones and leaves some out. Clonal size and the V and J genes are those of that table, whereas D and trimming came from the DNA. The table has around 320,000 clones, around 90% seen once. CDR1 and CDR2 from the germline V gene are SGDLS and YYNGEE. The CDR3 runs to 15 residues. V shed 4 bases and J shed 7 bases, with 19 bases lying between them.

This chain links TRBV9 with TRBJ2-3; a possible D gene is TRBD2 (6 bases). The source is a woman aged 18-29 years with acute COVID-19. The sequencing sample was made of PBMCs or T cells enriched from blood (not recorded which). The DNA for the CDR3 is TGTGCCAGCAGCCCCCTTCCGGAGGGGTGGCATACGCAGTATTTT. Translating gives CASSPLPEGWHTQYF.